These 20 T cell receptor beta chains share one sample of origin, sequenced in a study of blood T cell repertoires in COVID-19. The table came from immunoSEQ multiplex PCR; TCRdb's copy has only in-frame clones and leaves some out. Among 80,000 to 100,000 clones, roughly 84% were seen once, and the ten largest hold 20% to 25%. Sequencing used peripheral blood. The receptors shown here come from a woman older than 75 in a cohort sampled during active or convalescent COVID-19.

V gene TRBV10-3 combines with J gene TRBJ2-2; 9 positions match TRBD2. Germline CDR1 and CDR2: ENHRY and SYGVKD. There are 12 residues in the CDR3. V was pared by 6 bases and J by 7 bases, with 0 bases of the junction left unmatched. The CDR3 bases are TGTGCCATCAGGACTAGCGGCGGGGAGCTGTTTTTT. Amino acid sequence: CAIRTSGGELFF.

The CDR3 loop is CASSGGLAKGQETQYF. Here the CDR3 DNA reads TGCGCCAGCAGCGGGGGACTAGCGAAAGGGCAAGAGACCCAGTACTTC. This sequence joins TRBV5-1 and TRBJ2-5; 10 bases match TRBD2. Germline V gene sequence: CDR1 SGHRS, CDR2 YFSETQ. The CDR3 contains 16 residues. Trimming removed 4 bases from V and 2 bases from J; junction bases left unmatched: 8.

The V gene is TRBV11-2, the J gene TRBJ2-1; TRBD2 agrees at 12 bases. This CDR3 has 17 amino acids. Germline trimming cut 2 bases from V and 8 bases from J; bases unmatched to any gene: 10. Germline CDR1 is SGHAT and CDR2 is FQNNGV. The CDR3 reads CASSLPPGTSGWDEQFF. DNA of the CDR3: TGTGCCAGCAGCTTACCCCCTGGGACTAGCGGGTGGGATGAGCAGTTCTTC.

Only one count was recorded for this clone. This chain joins TRBV11-3 and TRBJ2-5; TRBD1 matches at 9 bases. The CDR3 contains 15 residues. V lost 1 base, J lost 2 bases, and 2 bases stayed unmatched. Germline assignment: CDR1 SGHNT and CDR2 YENEEA. For the CDR3, the DNA is TGTGCCAGCAGCTTAGGGACAGGGGTACAAGAGACCCAGTACTTC. It translates to CASSLGTGVQETQYF.

V gene TRBV2 combines with J gene TRBJ2-1; D not resolved. The ends were cut back, 7 bases at V and 4 bases at J, with 5 bases in the middle. Germline V gives CDR1 SNHLY, CDR2 FYNNEI. The CDR3 loop spans 11 amino acids. The CDR3 coding sequence is TGTGCCAGCATCCAGTACAATGAGCAGTTCTTC. As protein: CASIQYNEQFF.

This clone was detected only once. The gene calls are TRBV7-9 and TRBJ2-2; D perhaps matches TRBD1 (5 bases). Trimming shortened V by 5 bases and J by 1 base, and 11 bases separated the two germline ends. Germline V gene lookup returns CDR1 SEHNR and CDR2 FQNEAQ (reference sequence). The CDR3 has 15 residues. DNA for the CDR3: TGTGCCAGCAGCACGACAGAAAAGAACACCGGGGAGCTGTTTTTT. Its translation is CASSTTEKNTGELFF.

The chain couples TRBV9 to TRBJ2-3; maybe TRBD2 (5 bases). The CDR3 loop spans 16 amino acids. Trimming shortened V by 3 bases and J by 4 bases, and 18 bases separated the two germline ends. Per the germline V gene, CDR1 is SGDLS and CDR2 is YYNGEE. CDR3 in amino acids: CASSARFGSLADTQYF. The CDR3 DNA reads TGTGCCAGCAGCGCGAGATTTGGGAGTCTAGCAGATACGCAGTATTTT.

CDR3 loop: CASSLASGGPYNEQFF. CDR3 sequence (DNA): TGTGCCAGCAGCTTAGCTAGCGGGGGCCCTTACAATGAGCAGTTCTTC. The chain employs TRBV11-2 and TRBJ2-1; TRBD2 matches at 10 bases. Germline V gives CDR1 SGHAT, CDR2 FQNNGV. Trimming cost V 1 base and J 4 bases; bases outside gene matches: 4. The CDR3 spans 16 residues.

This rearrangement joins TRBV19 to TRBJ1-1; 10 nucleotides line up with TRBD1. The V gene's germline CDR1 is LNHDA and CDR2 SQIVND (reference sequence). This CDR3 has 15 amino acids. Trimming removed 5 bases from V and 1 base from J; junction bases left unmatched: 4. The CDR3 reads CASSPWDRGNTEAFF. DNA of the CDR3: TGTGCCAGTAGTCCTTGGGACAGGGGGAACACTGAAGCTTTCTTT.

The chain joins TRBV5-5 to TRBJ1-3; D is undetermined. The CDR3 runs to 15 residues. Germline-derived CDR1 and CDR2 are SGHKS and YYEKEE (reference sequence). V shed 1 base and J shed 0 bases, with 8 bases lying between them. CDR3 sequence (DNA): TGTGCCAGCAGCTTGTTCGGGGTCTCTGGAAACACCATATATTTT. Its translation: CASSLFGVSGNTIYF.

This rearrangement joins TRBV2 to TRBJ2-7, with 11 bases matching TRBD2. The CDR3 is made up of 17 amino acids. Germline values: CDR1 SNHLY, CDR2 FYNNEI. J gave up 0 bases and V 4 bases, and 8 bases lay outside the gene matches. The CDR3 loop is CASSGLAGTTSSYEQYF. CDR3 bases: TGTGCCAGCAGTGGACTAGCGGGAACTACGAGCTCCTACGAGCAGTACTTC.

This chain joins TRBV25-1 and TRBJ1-1; D gene unclear. The V and J ends lost 9 bases and 4 bases respectively, with 9 bases between them. Germline V gene sequence: CDR1 MGHDK, CDR2 SYGVNS. The length of the CDR3 is 11 residues. The CDR3 region is CASTAGTEAFF. The DNA of the CDR3 is TGTGCCAGTACGGCGGGCACTGAAGCTTTCTTT.

V gene TRBV5-1 combines with J gene TRBJ1-3; a weak D match, TRBD1 (6 bases). CDR1 SGHRS and CDR2 YFSETQ come from the germline V gene. V shed 4 bases and J shed 0 bases, with 14 bases lying between them. CDR3 size: 16 residues. The CDR3 reads CASSAGQSISGNTIYF. The CDR3 nucleotides are TGCGCCAGCAGCGCAGGACAGAGCATCTCTGGAAACACCATATATTTT.

The chain has TRBV6-5 and TRBJ1-2, with 10 bases fitting TRBD1. The V gene's germline CDR1 is MNHEY and CDR2 SVGAGI. This CDR3 is 14 amino acids long. V shed 5 bases and J 6 bases; nucleotides not matched to a gene: 6. The CDR3 loop reads CASSHTGTGDGYTF. CDR3 nucleotides: TGTGCCAGCAGTCATACCGGGACAGGGGATGGCTACACCTTC.

The V gene is TRBV18, the J gene TRBJ2-3; D may be TRBD2 (6 bases). The V and J ends lost 3 bases and 1 base respectively, with 11 bases between them. CDR3 length equals 15 residues. From germline, CDR1 is KGHSH and CDR2 LQKENI. The CDR3, as DNA: TGTGCCAGCTCACCGGGCGGGGTAGGCACAGATACGCAGTATTTT. It specifies CASSPGGVGTDTQYF.

The rearrangement joins TRBV11-2 to TRBJ1-5; D possibly corresponds to TRBD1 (5 bases). The germline CDR1 and CDR2 sequences are SGHAT and FQNNGV. This CDR3 spans 15 amino acids. V lost 1 base and J 2 bases, leaving 9 bases between the germline ends. The CDR3 coding sequence is TGTGCCAGCAGCTTAGTAGGCAGGGGCAATCAGCCCCAGCATTTT. Its protein is CASSLVGRGNQPQHF.

This clone was seen a few times. The CDR3 spells CASSPRTGNGGELFF. The DNA of the CDR3 is TGTGCCAGCAGCCCCCGGACAGGGAACGGCGGGGAGCTGTTTTTT. The chain employs TRBV5-8 and TRBJ2-2, with TRBD1 matching over 8 bases. The CDR3 is 15 amino acids. Losses at the gene ends were 4 bases for V and 7 bases for J; bases not matched to a gene: 9. Per the germline V gene, CDR1 is SGHTS and CDR2 is YDEGEE.

The rearrangement links TRBV27 to TRBJ2-2; 11 bases fit TRBD1. Per the germline V gene, CDR1 is MNHEY and CDR2 is SMNVEV (reference sequence). The J segment lost 6 bases and the V segment lost 7 bases, leaving 10 bases of the junction unmatched. This CDR3 is 16 amino acids long. CDR3 in DNA: TGTGCCAGCACCCCTCGCAGGACAGGGGGCTCCGGGGAGCTGTTTTTT. This encodes CASTPRRTGGSGELFF.

This clone appeared a single time. V usage is TRBV15 and J usage is TRBJ2-1, with a weak D call TRBD2 (5 bases). CDR3 size: 15 residues. The V gene lost 4 bases and the J gene lost 3 bases, with 13 bases spanning the gap. In germline, CDR1 is LNHNV, CDR2 YYDKDF (reference sequence). The DNA for the CDR3 is TGTGCCACCAGCAACGGAGAGGGCCTCTACAATGAGCAGTTCTTC. Amino acid sequence: CATSNGEGLYNEQFF. Full variable domain (remainder filled in from reference TRBV15 and TRBJ2-1): DAMVIQNPRYQVTQFGKPVTLSCSQTLNHNVMYWYQQKSSQAPKLLFHYYDKDFNNEADTPDNFQSRRPNTSFCFLDIRSPGLGDTAMYLCATSNGEGLYNEQFFGPGTRLTVL.

This chain links TRBV5-1 with TRBJ1-1; tentatively, D is TRBD1 (5 bases). Per the germline V gene, CDR1 is SGHRS and CDR2 is YFSETQ. V dropped 3 bases and J dropped 5 bases, with 11 bases sitting between them. The CDR3 totals 13 residues. CDR3 coding DNA: TGCGCCAGCAGCTCCCAGGGAAGGACTGAAGCTTTCTTT. Protein: CASSSQGRTEAFF.